Shown below are 28 T cell receptor beta chains from a single sample sequenced in a study of T-cell memory formation after mild COVID-19. TCRdb analysed the 5' RACE reads with MiXCR anew, one entry per CDR3 protein. Altogether roughly 380,000 distinct CDR3 sequences are present, around 28% being singletons, with the ten largest covering 13%. The material sequenced was PBMCs or a T cell subset sorted from them (not recorded which). Receptor source: an adult woman who had mild COVID-19 (a few samples of this study predate the infection). Cell type and time point are not known.

This sequence joins TRBV6-1 and TRBJ2-7; maybe TRBD2 (5 bases). CDR3 length: 14 amino acids. With 6 bases removed from V and 5 bases from J, the gap between germline ends came to 17 bases. CDR1 and CDR2 (germline): MNHNS, SASEGT. This CDR3 is CASSPLPRSDEQYF. Written as DNA, the CDR3 is TGTGCCAGCAGCCCCCTACCCCGTAGCGACGAGCAGTACTTC.

The J gene is TRBJ1-5, the V gene TRBV10-3; no clear D gene. V lost 2 bases and J lost 7, with 6 bases in between. Germline CDR1 ENHRY, CDR2 SYGVKD. The CDR3 consists of 12 residues. CDR3: CAISENNQPQHF. CDR3 DNA: TGTGCCATCAGTGAGAACAACCAGCCCCAGCATTTT.

This chain connects TRBV9 to TRBJ2-5; no definite D call. With 0 bases removed from V and 0 bases from J, the gap between germline ends came to 9 bases. The germline gives CDR1 SGDLS, CDR2 YYNGEE. CDR3 length: 15 residues. CDR3 in DNA: TGTGCCAGCAGCGTAGATGTGGCGGACCAAGAGACCCAGTACTTC. Its protein is CASSVDVADQETQYF.

This clonotype was counted ten times or more. The chain joins TRBV25-1 to TRBJ2-3; 11 nucleotides match TRBD2. The CDR3 extends over 17 amino acids. J gave up 1 base and V 4 bases, and 7 bases lay outside the gene matches. CDR1 is MGHDK, CDR2 SYGVNS, per germline. CDR3 coding DNA: TGTGCCAGCAGTGGATCGGGACTAGCGGAGCGCACAGATACGCAGTATTTT. It yields the protein CASSGSGLAERTDTQYF.

This chain connects TRBV29-1 to TRBJ1-1; no firm D call. The germline V gene encodes CDR1 SQVTM and CDR2 ANQGSEA. CDR3 length: 10 amino acids. Trimming removed 3 bases at V and 6 bases at J, with 5 bases between. DNA for the CDR3: TGCAGCGTTGAGATAGCTGAAGCTTTCTTT. This encodes CSVEIAEAFF.

This clonotype was recorded only once. This chain joins TRBV5-1 and TRBJ2-1, with 9 bases matching TRBD1. Germline-derived CDR1 and CDR2 are SGHRS and YFSETQ. V lost 0 bases to trimming and J lost 6 bases; unmatched junction nucleotides: 7. CDR3 length equals 16 residues. As DNA, the CDR3 is TGCGCCAGCAGCTTGGCCGCACAGGGACAGGGCAATGAGCAGTTCTTC. Protein: CASSLAAQGQGNEQFF.

V usage is TRBV12-3 or TRBV12-4 and J usage is TRBJ2-2; D might be TRBD2 (7 bases). V was cut by 8 bases and J by 5 bases, with 12 bases left in between. The CDR3 sequence is 13 residues long. This CDR3 reads CASHRGATGELFF. The DNA for the CDR3 is TGTGCCAGCCACCGGGGGGCGACCGGGGAGCTGTTTTTT.

V is TRBV5-1 and J is TRBJ1-1; a weak D match, TRBD1 (6 bases). CDR1 is SGHRS and CDR2 is YFSETQ in the germline V gene. The CDR3 has 16 amino acids. Trimming shortened V by 3 bases and J by 4 bases, and 19 bases separated the two germline ends. This CDR3 reads CASSSSTGIGGTEAFF. The CDR3, as DNA: TGCGCCAGCAGCTCGTCCACAGGGATCGGAGGCACTGAAGCTTTCTTT.

The chain joins TRBV6-2 or TRBV6-3 to TRBJ2-1; 12 nucleotides agree with TRBD2. With 5 bases clipped from V and 9 bases from J, the junction kept 11 bases outside the gene matches. This CDR3 spans 16 amino acids. Germline V CDR1 and CDR2: MNHEY, SVGEGT. CDR3 sequence (DNA): TGTGCCAGCAGTCTTCTAGCGGGAGGGCCGGTCGGTGAGCAGTTCTTC. The encoded protein is CASSLLAGGPVGEQFF.

The chain combines TRBV29-1 with TRBJ1-4; TRBD1 is a possible D gene (5 bases). The ends were cut back, 4 bases at V and 12 bases at J, with 15 bases in the middle. This CDR3 region has 12 residues. In germline, CDR1 is SQVTM, CDR2 ANQGSEA. The CDR3 DNA reads as TGCAGCGTTGCCTATAAAAAACAGGAACTGTTTTTT. This codes for CSVAYKKQELFF.

The V and J genes are TRBV27 and TRBJ1-1; D possibly corresponds to TRBD1 (6 bases). CDR3 length equals 14 residues. Per the germline V gene, CDR1 is MNHEY and CDR2 is SMNVEV (reference sequence). With 7 bases removed from V and 1 base from J, the gap between germline ends came to 13 bases. The CDR3 protein is CASNPGAKNTEAFF. The CDR3 coding sequence is TGTGCCAGCAACCCGGGGGCGAAGAACACTGAAGCTTTCTTT.

This rearrangement joins TRBV4-1 to TRBJ2-5; no reliable D call. This CDR3 has 14 amino acids. V lost 0 bases and J lost 5, with 10 bases in between. The germline gives CDR1 MGHRA, CDR2 YSYEKL. The CDR3 spells CASSQETIYETQYF. In nucleotides, the CDR3 is TGCGCCAGCAGCCAAGAAACGATATATGAGACCCAGTACTTC.

This clonotype was counted between two and nine times. The chain has TRBV5-7 and TRBJ2-6; D might be TRBD1 (5 bases). TRBV5-7 counts as an open reading frame of uncertain function. This CDR3 comprises 16 residues. V was shortened by 2 bases and J by 4 bases, with 13 bases between the two germline ends. The CDR3 DNA is TGTGCCAGCAGCTTTCAGGGCATCGGCGGGGCCAACGTCCTGACTTTC. This sequence encodes CASSFQGIGGANVLTF.

This clonotype was detected a few times. The rearrangement uses TRBV7-8 and TRBJ2-1, with TRBD2 matching 7 bases. Trimming at V came to 2 bases and at J to 5 bases, leaving 12 bases not matched to a gene. The germline V gene has CDR1 SGHVS and CDR2 FQNEAQ. This CDR3 contains 17 residues. CDR3 protein: CASSLSRGGSTDNEQFF. As DNA, the CDR3 is TGTGCCAGCAGCTTAAGTCGGGGCGGGAGTACGGACAATGAGCAGTTCTTC.

This clonotype was observed a single time. The rearrangement uses TRBV12-3 or TRBV12-4 and TRBJ1-1, with no clear D. Trimming took off 4 bases at V and 4 bases at J, with 13 bases between the two ends. This CDR3 spans 14 amino acids. CDR3 nucleotide sequence: TGTGCCAGCAGTTCAAGCTTTAGAGTCACTGAAGCTTTCTTT. Amino acid sequence: CASSSSFRVTEAFF.

The chain has TRBV6-5 and TRBJ1-2; maybe TRBD1 (6 bases). CDR3 length equals 14 residues. V lost 4 bases and J lost 3, with 12 bases in between. Germline CDR1 is MNHEY and CDR2 is SVGAGI. The CDR3 region has the DNA TGTGCCAGCAGTTCCGAACAGGGATACTATGGCTACACCTTC. It translates to CASSSEQGYYGYTF.

The J gene is TRBJ2-5, the V gene TRBV13; maybe TRBD2 (5 bases). Germline CDR1 PRHDT, CDR2 FYEKMQ (reference sequence). V gave up 5 bases and J gave up 5 bases, with 9 bases separating them. The CDR3 consists of 12 residues. CDR3 loop: CASSAGYETQYF. The CDR3 DNA is TGTGCCAGCAGCGCGGGTTACGAGACCCAGTACTTC.

The DNA of the CDR3 is TGTGCCAGCAGTTACCAAGGGGGTGCAGGCTACACCTTC. Translation gives CASSYQGGAGYTF. V usage is TRBV6-5 and J usage is TRBJ1-2; D possibly corresponds to TRBD1 (6 bases). Germline V gene sequence: CDR1 MNHEY, CDR2 SVGAGI. V was shortened by 2 bases and J by 8 bases, with 12 bases between the two germline ends. The CDR3 length is 13 residues.

The chain has TRBV6-2 or TRBV6-3 and TRBJ1-2, with D unclear. Germline lookup yields CDR1 MNHEY and CDR2 SVGEGT. CDR3 length: 13 amino acids. Trimming took off 2 bases at V and 7 bases at J, with 11 bases between the two ends. DNA of the CDR3: TGTGCCAGCAGTTACGGGCCAGAGTTTGGCTACACCTTC. Translation gives CASSYGPEFGYTF.

The chain uses TRBV12-3 or TRBV12-4 and TRBJ1-2; TRBD1 agrees at 7 bases. The CDR3 is made up of 14 amino acids. V was pared by 7 bases and J by 4 bases, with 9 bases of the junction left unmatched. CDR3 protein: CASTYSAGGYGYTF. The CDR3 nucleotides read TGTGCCAGCACCTACTCAGCAGGGGGCTATGGCTACACCTTC.

This clonotype was detected only a few times. This chain connects TRBV12-3 or TRBV12-4 to TRBJ2-7; TRBD2 matches at 7 bases. V lost 6 bases and J lost 3; bases outside the gene matches: 14. The CDR3 loop spans 16 amino acids. CDR3 protein: CASSPPLTSSNYEQYF. CDR3 DNA sequence: TGTGCCAGCAGCCCCCCCCTGACTAGCTCAAACTACGAGCAGTACTTC.

At least ten counts were recorded for this clonotype. This chain connects TRBV12-3 or TRBV12-4 to TRBJ1-2; D uncertain. Trimming removed 7 bases at V and 8 bases at J, with 20 bases between. This CDR3 is built from 14 residues. The CDR3 DNA reads as TGTGCCAGCAAAATCACAAGGCATATAGGCGGCTACACCTTC. This translates into CASKITRHIGGYTF.

The V gene is TRBV2, the J gene TRBJ2-3; TRBD2 might be the D (5 bases). V lost 6 bases and J lost 1, with 14 bases in between. The CDR3 extends over 15 amino acids. Germline V lookup: CDR1 SNHLY, CDR2 FYNNEI. The CDR3 loop is CASSRGDYGTDTQYF. CDR3 nucleotides: TGTGCCAGCAGCCGAGGAGACTATGGCACAGATACGCAGTATTTT.

This chain connects TRBV2 to TRBJ1-5; D remains ambiguous. Germline V CDR1 and CDR2: SNHLY, FYNNEI. This CDR3 has 14 residues. V lost 7 bases and J 7 bases, leaving 17 bases between the germline ends. CDR3 nucleotide sequence: TGTGCCAGCACTCCATTCGGGGTCCGGCAGCCCCAGCATTTT. Its protein product is CASTPFGVRQPQHF. The full variable domain, in which reference TRBV2 and TRBJ1-5 provide the parts outside the CDR3, is EPEVTQTPSHQVTQMGQEVILRCVPISNHLYFYWYRQILGQKVEFLVSFYNNEISEKSEIFDDQFSVERPDGSNFTLKIRSTKLEDSAMYFCASTPFGVRQPQHFGDGTRLSIL.

This chain links TRBV7-9 with TRBJ2-1; tentatively, D is TRBD1 or TRBD2 (5 bases each). V was cut by 2 bases and J by 5 bases, with 13 bases left in between. Germline V gives CDR1 SEHNR, CDR2 FQNEAQ (reference sequence). The length of the CDR3 is 15 residues. As DNA, the CDR3 is TGTGCCAGCAGCTTATATGGGGTGGGGGACAATGAGCAGTTCTTC. Its protein is CASSLYGVGDNEQFF.

This clonotype was observed a few times. This chain connects TRBV2 to TRBJ1-2, with D maybe TRBD1 (6 bases). V lost 5 bases and J lost 0, with 7 bases in between. This CDR3 spans 13 amino acids. Germline lookup yields CDR1 SNHLY and CDR2 FYNNEI. The CDR3 sequence: CASSYRANYGYTF. The CDR3 DNA follows: TGTGCCAGCAGTTACAGGGCTAACTATGGCTACACCTTC.

This clonotype was seen a handful of times. CDR3 nucleotide sequence: TGTGCCAGCAGCTTGGACAGGGCTCGGAACATTCAGTACTTC. This encodes CASSLDRARNIQYF. The chain uses TRBV5-5 and TRBJ2-4; a weak D match, TRBD1 (6 bases). Between the trimmed V and J ends, which lost 0 bases and 7 bases, there was a span of 11 bases. The germline CDR1 and CDR2 sequences are SGHKS and YYEKEE (reference sequence). The CDR3 is 14 residues long. The full variable domain, rest sourced from reference TRBV5-5 and TRBJ2-4, is DAGVTQSPTHLIKTRGQQVTLRCSPISGHKSVSWYQQVLGQGPQFIFQYYEKEERGRGNFPDRFSARQFPNYSSELNVNALLLGDSALYLCASSLDRARNIQYFGAGTRLSVL.

This chain links TRBV4-1 with TRBJ2-5; the D is unclear. The germline gives CDR1 MGHRA, CDR2 YSYEKL. The V end was cut by 1 base, the J end by 4 bases, with 7 bases between. CDR3 length: 13 amino acids. The CDR3 loop is CASSQVYRETQYF. CDR3 nucleotides: TGCGCCAGCAGCCAAGTTTATCGAGAGACCCAGTACTTC.